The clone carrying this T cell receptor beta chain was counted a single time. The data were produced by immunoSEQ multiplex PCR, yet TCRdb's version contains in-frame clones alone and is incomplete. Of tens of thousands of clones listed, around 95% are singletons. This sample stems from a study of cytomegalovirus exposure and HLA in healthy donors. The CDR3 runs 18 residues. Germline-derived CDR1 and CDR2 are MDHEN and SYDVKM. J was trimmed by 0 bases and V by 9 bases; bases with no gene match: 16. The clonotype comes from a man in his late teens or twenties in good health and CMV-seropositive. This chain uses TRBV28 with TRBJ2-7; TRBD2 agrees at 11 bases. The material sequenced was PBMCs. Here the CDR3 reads CASAGTGFSGRASYEQYF. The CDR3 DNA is TGTGCCAGTGCCGGGACAGGGTTTAGCGGGAGGGCCTCCTACGAGCAGTACTTC.